The 32 T cell receptor beta chains listed next were all sequenced from one sample in a study of PD-1 blockade in mismatch repair-deficient tumors. Method: immunoSEQ multiplex PCR; TCRdb's copy keeps in-frame clones and lacks some. This sample has tens of thousands of clones; almost 85% occur once, and the top ten carry 15% to 20%. The source was peripheral blood, collected 2 weeks after starting pembrolizumab. The receptor set was obtained from an adult with mismatch repair-deficient cancer.

The chain is built from TRBV13 and TRBJ1-1; perhaps TRBD1 as D (6 bases). V was trimmed by 5 bases and J by 4 bases, leaving 17 bases between them. This CDR3 spans 15 amino acids. Germline CDR1 is PRHDT and CDR2 is FYEKMQ (reference sequence). The CDR3 nucleotides read TGTGCCAGCAGCCCGGTTCAGGGGTTGGTCACTGAAGCTTTCTTT. Protein: CASSPVQGLVTEAFF. Full variable domain (rest looked up from reference TRBV13 and TRBJ1-1): AAGVIQSPRHLIKEKRETATLKCYPIPRHDTVYWYQQGPGQDPQFLISFYEKMQSDKGSIPDRFSAQQFSDYHSELNMSSLELGDSALYFCASSPVQGLVTEAFFGQGTRLTVV.

As DNA, the CDR3 is TGTGCCAGCAGCCCGGGACAGGGTCCTTCCTACGAGCAGTACTTC. Translated: CASSPGQGPSYEQYF. This rearrangement joins TRBV5-4 to TRBJ2-7, with TRBD1 matching 9 bases. CDR3 length equals 15 residues. V was pared by 4 bases and J by 1 base, with 6 bases of the junction left unmatched. Germline values: CDR1 SGHNT, CDR2 YYREEE (reference sequence).

This clone was seen only a few times. The chain joins TRBV6-5 to TRBJ2-1, with 9 bases fitting TRBD1. Germline assignment: CDR1 MNHEY and CDR2 SVGAGI. The junction had 4 bases not matched to a gene; V was cut back by 0 bases and J by 7 bases. The CDR3 runs to 15 residues. This chain's CDR3 is CASSYSRTGVNEQFF. CDR3 coding DNA: TGTGCCAGCAGTTACTCCCGGACAGGGGTGAATGAGCAGTTCTTC.

The chain couples TRBV5-6 to TRBJ2-3, with 7 bases aligning to TRBD2. The CDR3 has 15 residues. Per germline, CDR1 SGHDT and CDR2 YYEEEE. V lost 2 bases, J lost 1 base, and 4 bases stayed unmatched. CDR3 sequence: CASSFAGAGTDTQYF. The CDR3 coding sequence is TGTGCCAGCAGCTTTGCGGGAGCTGGCACAGATACGCAGTATTTT.

This chain joins TRBV2 and TRBJ2-2; possible D gene TRBD2, 6 bases. V dropped 6 bases and J dropped 1 base, with 12 bases sitting between them. This CDR3 region has 15 residues. CDR1 and CDR2 from the germline V gene are SNHLY and FYNNEI. CDR3 region: CASRWVAENTGELFF. CDR3 sequence (DNA): TGTGCCAGCAGATGGGTAGCGGAGAACACCGGGGAGCTGTTTTTT.

This rearrangement joins TRBV4-1 to TRBJ2-3; D is unclear. The CDR3 is 15 amino acids. The germline CDR1 and CDR2 sequences are MGHRA and YSYEKL. The ends were cut back, 1 base at V and 1 base at J, with 9 bases in the middle. The CDR3 DNA is TGCGCCAGCAGCCAAGTTCCGGGCCGCACAGATACGCAGTATTTT. It encodes CASSQVPGRTDTQYF.

The chain has TRBV9 and TRBJ2-3; 7 bases are a match to TRBD2. The CDR3 spans 15 residues. V trimming: 4 bases; J trimming: 6 bases; junction bases outside the gene matches: 11. CDR1 is SGDLS and CDR2 is YYNGEE in the germline V gene. CDR3: CASSRDGLVSDTQYF. The CDR3 DNA sequence: TGTGCCAGCAGCCGGGACGGACTAGTCAGTGATACGCAGTATTTT.

The chain combines TRBV5-1 with TRBJ1-2; D unresolved. The V end was cut by 0 bases, the J end by 8 bases, with 20 bases between. Germline V gene sequence: CDR1 SGHRS, CDR2 YFSETQ. CDR3 length equals 16 residues. The CDR3: CASSLGRTQRPEGYTF. In DNA, the CDR3 is TGCGCCAGCAGCTTGGGGCGAACACAGAGGCCCGAAGGCTACACCTTC.

The chain uses TRBV28 and TRBJ1-2; D possibly corresponds to TRBD1 (5 bases). The CDR3 is 17 residues long. The V gene's germline CDR1 is MDHEN and CDR2 SYDVKM. Deletions cut 2 bases from V and 4 bases from J, with 20 bases between. The CDR3 is CASSLTIGTAASYGYTF. The CDR3 DNA is TGTGCCAGCAGTTTAACAATCGGGACGGCGGCTAGCTATGGCTACACCTTC.

The chain has TRBV6-5 and TRBJ2-7; 11 bases are shared with TRBD2. Trimming at V came to 2 bases and at J to 3 bases, leaving 0 bases not matched to a gene. Germline V gene lookup returns CDR1 MNHEY and CDR2 SVGAGI. The CDR3 contains 14 residues. The CDR3 DNA is TGTGCCAGCAGTTACGGGACTAGCGGCTACGAGCAGTACTTC. This translates into CASSYGTSGYEQYF.

V usage is TRBV27 and J usage is TRBJ2-4, with D tentatively TRBD1 or TRBD2 (6 bases each). Deletions cut 5 bases from V and 2 bases from J, with 16 bases between. CDR3 length equals 16 residues. The germline gives CDR1 MNHEY, CDR2 SMNVEV (reference sequence). CDR3 residues: CASSPRGGTPKNIQYF. DNA of the CDR3: TGTGCCAGCAGTCCCAGGGGTGGGACTCCCAAAAACATTCAGTACTTC.

The gene calls are TRBV27 and TRBJ1-5; 11 bases align to TRBD1. J was trimmed by 6 bases and V by 3 bases; bases with no gene match: 1. Germline CDR1 MNHEY, CDR2 SMNVEV (reference sequence). The CDR3 totals 14 residues. CDR3 sequence reads: CASSLGQGGQPQHF. As DNA, the CDR3 is TGTGCCAGCAGTTTGGGACAGGGGGGTCAGCCCCAGCATTTT.

The chain uses TRBV19 and TRBJ2-2, with D hard to call. CDR3 length: 16 amino acids. V lost 5 bases and J 0 bases, leaving 13 bases between the germline ends. Germline V lookup: CDR1 LNHDA, CDR2 SQIVND (reference sequence). In DNA form, the CDR3 reads TGTGCCAGTAGTCATCCCAGGAGTGCGAACACCGGGGAGCTGTTTTTT. This sequence encodes CASSHPRSANTGELFF. The full variable domain, its missing parts supplied by reference TRBV19 and TRBJ2-2, is DGGITQSPKYLFRKEGQNVTLSCEQNLNHDAMYWYRQDPGQGLRLIYYSQIVNDFQKGDIAEGYSVSREKKESFPLTVTSAQKNPTAFYLCASSHPRSANTGELFFGEGSRLTVL.

The chain combines TRBV19 with TRBJ2-1, with D tentatively TRBD1 (5 bases). The V end lost 2 bases, the J end lost 4 bases, and 6 bases lay between the germline ends. This CDR3 is 13 amino acids long. In germline, CDR1 is LNHDA, CDR2 SQIVND (reference sequence). The CDR3 protein is CASSIQGYNEQFF. The CDR3 DNA is TGTGCCAGTAGTATACAGGGATACAATGAGCAGTTCTTC.

The chain recombines TRBV4-3 with TRBJ1-1, with no clear D. The V end was cut by 0 bases, the J end by 1 base, with 9 bases between. CDR3 length equals 15 residues. Germline values: CDR1 LGHNA, CDR2 YSLEER. CDR3 sequence: CASSQDGRANTEAFF. CDR3 bases: TGCGCCAGCAGCCAAGATGGGAGGGCGAACACTGAAGCTTTCTTT.

The chain has TRBV6-5 and TRBJ1-3; 11 positions match TRBD1. V lost 5 bases and J lost 7; bases outside the gene matches: 4. This CDR3 region has 14 residues. Germline loops: CDR1 MNHEY, CDR2 SVGAGI. The CDR3 spells CASSPRDRGNTIYF. CDR3 DNA sequence: TGTGCCAGCAGTCCCCGGGACAGGGGGAACACCATATATTTT.

The gene calls are TRBV7-6 and TRBJ2-2, with D perhaps assigned TRBD1 or TRBD2 (5 bases each). Trimming took off 9 bases at V and 2 bases at J, with 10 bases between the two ends. The germline V gene encodes CDR1 SGHVS and CDR2 FNYEAQ. The CDR3 covers 13 residues. The CDR3 DNA reads TGTGCCAGTGGGGACCGAAACACCGGGGAGCTGTTTTTT. Translating it yields CASGDRNTGELFF.

The V and J genes are TRBV7-2 and TRBJ2-7; possibly TRBD2 for D (5 bases). Germline V CDR1 and CDR2: SGHTA, FQGNSA. The V and J ends lost 5 bases and 2 bases respectively, with 19 bases between them. CDR3 length: 16 residues. CDR3 region: CASSPSWLEGTYEQYF. In DNA form, the CDR3 reads TGTGCCAGCAGCCCTAGCTGGTTGGAAGGGACCTACGAGCAGTACTTC.

Here the CDR3 reads CASSSPGGASYNEQFF. CDR3 DNA sequence: TGCGCCAGCAGCTCTCCGGGCGGGGCATCCTACAATGAGCAGTTCTTC. The V gene is TRBV5-1, the J gene TRBJ2-1, with D perhaps TRBD2 (6 bases). CDR3 size: 16 residues. V was shortened by 3 bases and J by 1 base, with 14 bases between the two germline ends. Germline CDR1 is SGHRS and CDR2 is YFSETQ.

The rearrangement joins TRBV19 to TRBJ2-7; 10 bases are a match to TRBD2. V lost 4 bases, J lost 0 bases, and 3 bases stayed unmatched. From germline, CDR1 is LNHDA and CDR2 SQIVND (reference sequence). The length of the CDR3 is 15 residues. CDR3 amino acids: CASSTTSGISYEQYF. As DNA, the CDR3 is TGTGCCAGTAGTACAACTAGCGGGATCTCCTACGAGCAGTACTTC.

The chain combines TRBV19 with TRBJ1-2; 10 bases are shared with TRBD1. This CDR3 comprises 13 residues. Looked up from germline, CDR1 is LNHDA and CDR2 is SQIVND (reference sequence). Trimming cost V 7 bases and J 5 bases; bases outside gene matches: 4. The CDR3 here is CASKDRGTYGYTF. The CDR3 DNA reads TGTGCCAGTAAGGACAGGGGGACTTATGGCTACACCTTC.

This chain connects TRBV27 to TRBJ2-1; D uncertain. V lost 5 bases, J lost 14 bases, and 16 bases lay in between. Germline CDR1 is MNHEY and CDR2 is SMNVEV (reference sequence). The CDR3 is made up of 12 amino acids. CDR3 protein: CASSPSPRVEFF. CDR3 coding DNA: TGTGCCAGCAGTCCATCCCCCCGGGTGGAGTTCTTC.

This rearrangement joins TRBV5-1 to TRBJ1-2; 9 nucleotides agree with TRBD1. The germline V gene has CDR1 SGHRS and CDR2 YFSETQ. The CDR3 runs 14 residues. The J segment lost 8 bases and the V segment lost 3 bases, leaving 8 bases of the junction unmatched. This CDR3 reads CASSSGQGRLGYTF. CDR3 sequence (DNA): TGCGCCAGCAGCTCCGGACAGGGGAGATTGGGCTACACCTTC.

This clone was observed a single time. The chain recombines TRBV4-3 with TRBJ2-1, with a tentative D call TRBD2 (5 bases). Germline CDR1 LGHNA, CDR2 YSLEER. The CDR3 covers 14 residues. The V and J ends lost 1 base and 6 bases respectively, with 10 bases between them. For the CDR3, the DNA is TGCGCCAGCAGCCAAGGCATCGGACTCAATGAGCAGTTCTTC. This translates into CASSQGIGLNEQFF.

V is TRBV11-2 and J is TRBJ2-7; D is unclear. The germline gives CDR1 SGHAT, CDR2 FQNNGV. The CDR3 has 15 amino acids. The V gene lost 0 bases and the J gene lost 2 bases, with 11 bases spanning the gap. The CDR3 bases are TGTGCCAGCAGCTTAGAGGCCAACTCAGCCTACGAGCAGTACTTC. It is translated as CASSLEANSAYEQYF.

This chain links TRBV2 with TRBJ2-7; 10 nucleotides agree with TRBD2. The V segment lost 6 bases and the J segment 5 bases; nucleotides outside the gene matches: 7. The V gene's germline CDR1 is SNHLY and CDR2 FYNNEI. The CDR3 contains 14 residues. The CDR3 DNA reads TGTGCCAGCAGACCACTAGCGGGAATGGACGAGCAGTACTTC. It yields the protein CASRPLAGMDEQYF.

The V call is TRBV5-4, the J call TRBJ2-2; possibly TRBD1 or TRBD2 for D (5 bases each). Looked up from germline, CDR1 is SGHNT and CDR2 is YYREEE (reference sequence). The CDR3 length is 14 residues. The V and J ends lost 1 base and 4 bases respectively, with 8 bases between them. CDR3 residues: CASSLPGTTGELFF. CDR3 bases: TGTGCCAGCAGCTTGCCTGGGACCACCGGGGAGCTGTTTTTT.

The CDR3 coding sequence is TGTGCCAGCAGTTCTGGACTAGCGGGTACTAGCTCCTACAATGAGCAGTTCTTC. Amino acid sequence: CASSSGLAGTSSYNEQFF. The rearrangement joins TRBV28 to TRBJ2-1; 11 nucleotides align to TRBD2. CDR3 length equals 18 residues. J gave up 0 bases and V 4 bases, and 8 bases lay outside the gene matches. Germline V lookup: CDR1 MDHEN, CDR2 SYDVKM.

This rearrangement joins TRBV5-8 to TRBJ2-5, with TRBD1 matching over 9 bases. The V and J ends lost 5 bases and 3 bases, in that order; junction bases with no gene match: 2. Germline loops: CDR1 SGHTS, CDR2 YDEGEE. The CDR3 has 13 residues. CDR3 in DNA: TGTGCCAGCAGGGACAGGGGAGAAGAGACCCAGTACTTC. Protein: CASRDRGEETQYF.

This clone showed up just once. The V and J genes are TRBV27 and TRBJ2-7; the D gene is possibly TRBD2 (7 bases). This CDR3 is built from 14 residues. V was cut by 5 bases and J by 5 bases, with 16 bases left in between. Per germline, CDR1 MNHEY and CDR2 SMNVEV (reference sequence). The CDR3 here is CASSPRGGRDEQYF. DNA of the CDR3: TGTGCCAGCAGTCCAAGGGGGGGGAGGGACGAGCAGTACTTC.

The V gene is TRBV30, the J gene TRBJ1-1; possible D gene TRBD1, 5 bases. With 1 base removed from V and 1 base from J, the gap between germline ends came to 16 bases. The CDR3 sequence is 16 residues long. Germline assignment: CDR1 GTSNPN and CDR2 SVGIG (reference sequence). The CDR3, as DNA: TGTGCCTGGAGTGAGGGGCTCGGAACCACGAACACTGAAGCTTTCTTT. Translating gives CAWSEGLGTTNTEAFF.

V usage is TRBV4-3 and J usage is TRBJ2-1; TRBD1 matches at 11 bases. Germline lookup yields CDR1 LGHNA and CDR2 YSLEER. This CDR3 contains 16 residues. Losses at the gene ends were 0 bases for V and 3 bases for J; bases not matched to a gene: 1. The CDR3 DNA reads as TGCGCCAGCAGCCAAGATGGGACAGGGGGCTACAATGAGCAGTTCTTC. Protein sequence: CASSQDGTGGYNEQFF.